The sequence of this T cell receptor beta chain was determined in a study of Ad26.COV2.S vaccination and SARS-CoV-2 variants. Study-level findings and limits: Analytic work on TCR breadth and depth might have understated the full extent of total T cell responses.

Here immunoSEQ multiplex PCR was the method, and the copy in TCRdb shows in-frame clones only, minus some. The data show about 350,000 clones, roughly 90% seen once. The CDR3 runs to 14 residues. V was clipped by 5 bases and J by 5 bases; unmatched bases: 3. The germline V gene has CDR1 SGHAT and CDR2 FQDESV (reference sequence). As regards this clone: Antigen: not known.

Noted treatment: some 20 received Ad26.COV2.S at low or high dose, single or two shots; 5 received placebo; per-sample allocation not given. Sampling happened 63 days after the first vaccine or placebo injection. This TCR derives from a person between 18 and 60 years old who received the Ad26.COV2.S COVID-19 vaccine or a placebo. The chain uses TRBV11-1 and TRBJ2-7, with TRBD2 matching over 13 bases. This specimen consisted of peripheral blood, obtained in a trial of Ad26.COV2.S vaccine versus placebo. The CDR3 here is CASSRLAGGHEQYF. The CDR3 nucleotides are TGTGCCAGCAGCAGACTAGCGGGAGGACACGAGCAGTACTTC.